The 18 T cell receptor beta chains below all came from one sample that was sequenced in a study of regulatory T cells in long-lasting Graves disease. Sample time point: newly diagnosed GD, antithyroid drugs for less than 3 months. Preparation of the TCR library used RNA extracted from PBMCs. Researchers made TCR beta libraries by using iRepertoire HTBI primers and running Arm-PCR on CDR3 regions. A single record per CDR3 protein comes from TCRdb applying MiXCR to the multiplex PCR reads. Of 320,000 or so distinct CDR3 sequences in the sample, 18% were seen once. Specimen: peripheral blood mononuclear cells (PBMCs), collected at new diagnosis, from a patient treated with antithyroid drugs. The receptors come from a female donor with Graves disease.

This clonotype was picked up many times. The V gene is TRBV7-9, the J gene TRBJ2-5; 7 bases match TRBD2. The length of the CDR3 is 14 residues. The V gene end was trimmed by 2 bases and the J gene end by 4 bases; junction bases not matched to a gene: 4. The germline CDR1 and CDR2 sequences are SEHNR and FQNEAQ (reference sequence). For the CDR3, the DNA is TGTGCCAGCAGCTTATCGGGGGGACGAGAGACCCAGTACTTC. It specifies CASSLSGGRETQYF.

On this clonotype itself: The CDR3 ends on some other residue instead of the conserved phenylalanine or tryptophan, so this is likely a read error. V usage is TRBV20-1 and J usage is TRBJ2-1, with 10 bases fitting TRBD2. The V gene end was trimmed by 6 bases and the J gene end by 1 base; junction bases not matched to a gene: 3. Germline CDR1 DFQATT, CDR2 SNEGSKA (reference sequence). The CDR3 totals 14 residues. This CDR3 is CSARTSGSYNEQFL. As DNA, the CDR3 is TGCAGTGCCCGGACTAGCGGTTCCTACAATGAGCAGTTCCTC.

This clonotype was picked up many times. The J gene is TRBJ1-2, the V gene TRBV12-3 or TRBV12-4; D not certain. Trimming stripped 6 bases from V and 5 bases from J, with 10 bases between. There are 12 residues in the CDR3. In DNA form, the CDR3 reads TGTGCCAGCAGAGGACGTATATATGGCTACACCTTC. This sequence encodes CASRGRIYGYTF.

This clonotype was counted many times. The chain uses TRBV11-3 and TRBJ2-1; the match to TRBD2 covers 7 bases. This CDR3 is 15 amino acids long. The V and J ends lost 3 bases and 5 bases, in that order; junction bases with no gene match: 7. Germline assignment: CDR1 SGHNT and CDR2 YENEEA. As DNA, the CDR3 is TGTGCCAGCAGCTTGGTTCTAGCGGTGAACAATGAGCAGTTCTTC. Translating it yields CASSLVLAVNNEQFF.

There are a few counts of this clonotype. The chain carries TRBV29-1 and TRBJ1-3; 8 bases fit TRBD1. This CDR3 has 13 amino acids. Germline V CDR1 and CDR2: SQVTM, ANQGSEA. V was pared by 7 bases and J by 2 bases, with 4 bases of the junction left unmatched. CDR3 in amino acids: CSAGTGPGNTIYF. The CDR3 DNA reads TGCAGCGCTGGGACAGGTCCTGGAAACACCATATATTTT. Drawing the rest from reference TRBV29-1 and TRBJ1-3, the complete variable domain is SAVISQKPSRDICQRGTSLTIQCQVDSQVTMMFWYRQQPGQSLTLIATANQGSEATYESGFVIDKFPISRPNLTFSTLTVSNMSPEDSSIYLCSAGTGPGNTIYFGEGSWLTVV.

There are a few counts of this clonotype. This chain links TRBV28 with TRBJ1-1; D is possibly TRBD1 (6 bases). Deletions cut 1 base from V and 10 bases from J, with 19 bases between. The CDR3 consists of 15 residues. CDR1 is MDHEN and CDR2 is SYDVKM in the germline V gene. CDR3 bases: TGTGCCAGCAGTTTATCGGCGGGACACCGATCGGGAGCTTTCTTT. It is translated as CASSLSAGHRSGAFF.

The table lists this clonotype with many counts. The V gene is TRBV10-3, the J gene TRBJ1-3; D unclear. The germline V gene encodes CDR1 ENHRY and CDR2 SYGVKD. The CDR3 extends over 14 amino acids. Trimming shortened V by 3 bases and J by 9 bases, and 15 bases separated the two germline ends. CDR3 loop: CAISERGPEGTIYF. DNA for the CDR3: TGTGCCATCAGTGAACGTGGTCCCGAAGGCACCATATATTTT.

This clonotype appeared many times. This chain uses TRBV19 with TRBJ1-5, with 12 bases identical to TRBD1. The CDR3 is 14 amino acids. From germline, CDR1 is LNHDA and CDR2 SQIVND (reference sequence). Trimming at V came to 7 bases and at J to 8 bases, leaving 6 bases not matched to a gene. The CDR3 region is CASTGTGGSEPQHF. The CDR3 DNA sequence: TGTGCCAGTACCGGGACAGGGGGCTCGGAGCCCCAGCATTTT.

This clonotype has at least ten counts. The CDR3, as DNA: TGTGCCTCCAAAGGGAGTCATGAGCAGTTCTTC. Its protein product is CASKGSHEQFF. The chain carries TRBV10-3 and TRBJ2-1, with a possible D match to TRBD2 (5 bases). Germline V gives CDR1 ENHRY, CDR2 SYGVKD. The CDR3 runs 11 residues. The ends were cut back, 11 bases at V and 8 bases at J, with 13 bases in the middle.

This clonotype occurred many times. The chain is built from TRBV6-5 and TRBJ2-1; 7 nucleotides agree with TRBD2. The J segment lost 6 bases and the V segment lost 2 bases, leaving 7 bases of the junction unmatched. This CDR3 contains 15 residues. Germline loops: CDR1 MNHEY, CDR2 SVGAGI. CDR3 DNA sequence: TGTGCCAGCAGTTACGCGGGAGATGGGGTCAATGAGCAGTTCTTC. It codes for CASSYAGDGVNEQFF.

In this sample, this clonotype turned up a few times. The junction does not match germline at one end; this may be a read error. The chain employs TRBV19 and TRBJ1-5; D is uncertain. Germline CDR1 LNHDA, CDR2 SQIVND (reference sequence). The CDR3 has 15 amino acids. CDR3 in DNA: TGTGCCAGTAGCCCCGATGGGGAAGGCAATCAGCCCCCGCATTTT. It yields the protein CASSPDGEGNQPPHF.

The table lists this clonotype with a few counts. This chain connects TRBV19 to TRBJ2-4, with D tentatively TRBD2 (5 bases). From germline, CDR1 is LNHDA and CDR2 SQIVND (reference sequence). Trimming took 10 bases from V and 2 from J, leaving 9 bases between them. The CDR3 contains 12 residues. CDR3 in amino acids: CAIRGTKNIQYF. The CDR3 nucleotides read TGTGCCATCCGAGGGACCAAAAACATTCAGTACTTC.

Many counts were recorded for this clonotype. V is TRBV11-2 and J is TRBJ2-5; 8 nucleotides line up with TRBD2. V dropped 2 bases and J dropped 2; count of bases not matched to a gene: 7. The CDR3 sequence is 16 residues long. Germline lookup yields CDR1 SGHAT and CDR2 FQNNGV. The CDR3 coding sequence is TGTGCCAGCAGCTTACGGATTAGCGGGGTACAAGAGACCCAGTACTTC. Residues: CASSLRISGVQETQYF.

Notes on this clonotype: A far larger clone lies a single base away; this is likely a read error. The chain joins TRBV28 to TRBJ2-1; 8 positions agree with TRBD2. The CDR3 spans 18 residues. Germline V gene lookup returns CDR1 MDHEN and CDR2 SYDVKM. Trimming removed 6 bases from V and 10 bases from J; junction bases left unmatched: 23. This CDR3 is CASRRQTLSGSVSYEQFF. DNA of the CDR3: TGTGCCAGCAGAAGACAGACCTTGAGCGGGAGTGTGTCCTACGAGCAGTTCTTC.

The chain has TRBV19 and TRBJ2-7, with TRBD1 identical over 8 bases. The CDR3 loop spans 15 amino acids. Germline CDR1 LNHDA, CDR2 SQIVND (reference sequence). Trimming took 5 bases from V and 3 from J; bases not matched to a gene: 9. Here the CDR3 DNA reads TGTGCCAGTAGTGCCTACTCGGACAGGGTCTACGAGCAGTACTTC. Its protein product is CASSAYSDRVYEQYF.

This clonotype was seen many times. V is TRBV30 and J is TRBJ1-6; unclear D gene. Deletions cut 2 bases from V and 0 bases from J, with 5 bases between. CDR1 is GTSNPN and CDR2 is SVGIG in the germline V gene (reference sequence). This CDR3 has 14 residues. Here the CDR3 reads CAWSQSSYNSPLHF. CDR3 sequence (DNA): TGTGCCTGGAGTCAGAGCTCCTATAATTCACCCCTCCACTTT.

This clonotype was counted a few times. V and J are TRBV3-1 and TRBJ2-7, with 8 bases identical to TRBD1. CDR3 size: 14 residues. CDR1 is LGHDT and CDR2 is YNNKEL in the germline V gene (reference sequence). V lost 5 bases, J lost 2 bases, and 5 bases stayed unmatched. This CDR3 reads CASSYTGGTYEQYF. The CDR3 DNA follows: TGTGCCAGCAGCTATACAGGGGGAACCTACGAGCAGTACTTC.

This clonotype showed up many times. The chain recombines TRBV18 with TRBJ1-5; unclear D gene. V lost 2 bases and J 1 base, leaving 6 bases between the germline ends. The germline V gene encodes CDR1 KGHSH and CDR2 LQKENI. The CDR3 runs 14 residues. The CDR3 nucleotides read TGTGCCAGCTCACCAGGACCGAGCAATCAGCCCCAGCATTTT. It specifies CASSPGPSNQPQHF.